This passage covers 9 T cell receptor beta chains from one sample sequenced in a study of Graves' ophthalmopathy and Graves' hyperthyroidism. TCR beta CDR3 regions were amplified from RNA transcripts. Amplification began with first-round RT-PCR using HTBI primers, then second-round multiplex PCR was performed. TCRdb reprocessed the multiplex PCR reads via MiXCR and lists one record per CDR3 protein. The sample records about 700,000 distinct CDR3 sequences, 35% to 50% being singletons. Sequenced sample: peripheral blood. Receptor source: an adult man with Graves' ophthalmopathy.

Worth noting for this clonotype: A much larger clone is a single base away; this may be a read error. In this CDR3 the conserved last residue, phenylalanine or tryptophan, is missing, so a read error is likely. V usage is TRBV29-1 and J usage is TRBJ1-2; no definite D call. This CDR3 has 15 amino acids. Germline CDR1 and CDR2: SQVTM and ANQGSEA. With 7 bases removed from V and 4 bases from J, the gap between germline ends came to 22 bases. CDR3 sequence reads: CSGTLGAGVGYGYTL. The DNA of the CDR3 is TGCAGCGGAACCCTCGGCGCAGGCGTCGGCTATGGCTACACCCTC.

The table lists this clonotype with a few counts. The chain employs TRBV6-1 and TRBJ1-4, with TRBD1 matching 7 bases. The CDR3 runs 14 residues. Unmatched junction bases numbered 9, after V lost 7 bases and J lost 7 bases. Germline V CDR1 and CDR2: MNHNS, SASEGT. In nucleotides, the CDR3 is TGTGCCAGCAAAACGTCAGGGGGTGGTGAAAAACTGTTTTTT. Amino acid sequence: CASKTSGGGEKLFF.

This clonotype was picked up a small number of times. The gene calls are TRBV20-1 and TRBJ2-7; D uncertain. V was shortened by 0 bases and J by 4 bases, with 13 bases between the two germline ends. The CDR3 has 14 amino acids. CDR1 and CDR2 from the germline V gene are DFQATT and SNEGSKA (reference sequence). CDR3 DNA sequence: TGCAGTGCTAGAGATCACGGTAGTTCGTACGAGCAGTACTTC. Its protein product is CSARDHGSSYEQYF.

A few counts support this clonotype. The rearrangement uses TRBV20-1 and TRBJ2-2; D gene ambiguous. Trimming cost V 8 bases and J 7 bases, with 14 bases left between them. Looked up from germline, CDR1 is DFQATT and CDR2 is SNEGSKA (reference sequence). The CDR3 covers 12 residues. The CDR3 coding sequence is TGCAGTCCCTCCTCGGAGCGCGGGGAGCTGTTTTTT. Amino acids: CSPSSERGELFF.

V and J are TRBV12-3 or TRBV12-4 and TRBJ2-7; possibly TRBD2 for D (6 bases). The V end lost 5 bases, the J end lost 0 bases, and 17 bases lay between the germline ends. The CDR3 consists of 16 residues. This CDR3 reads CASSNAGYTSSYEQYF. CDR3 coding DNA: TGTGCCAGCAGTAACGCGGGGTACACGAGCTCCTACGAGCAGTACTTC.

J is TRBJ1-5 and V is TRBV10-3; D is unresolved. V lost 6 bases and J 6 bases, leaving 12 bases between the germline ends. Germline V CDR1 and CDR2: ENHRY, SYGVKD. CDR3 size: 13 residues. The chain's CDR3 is CAISPQWGQPQHF. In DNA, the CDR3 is TGTGCCATCAGCCCTCAATGGGGTCAGCCCCAGCATTTT.

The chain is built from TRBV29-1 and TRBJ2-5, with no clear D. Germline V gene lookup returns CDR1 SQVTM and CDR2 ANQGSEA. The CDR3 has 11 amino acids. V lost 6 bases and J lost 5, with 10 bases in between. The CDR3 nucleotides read TGCAGCGTCCCGTGGCGGGAGACCCAGTACTTC. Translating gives CSVPWRETQYF. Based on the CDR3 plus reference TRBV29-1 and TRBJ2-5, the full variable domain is SAVISQKPSRDICQRGTSLTIQCQVDSQVTMMFWYRQQPGQSLTLIATANQGSEATYESGFVIDKFPISRPNLTFSTLTVSNMSPEDSSIYLCSVPWRETQYFGPGTRLLVL.

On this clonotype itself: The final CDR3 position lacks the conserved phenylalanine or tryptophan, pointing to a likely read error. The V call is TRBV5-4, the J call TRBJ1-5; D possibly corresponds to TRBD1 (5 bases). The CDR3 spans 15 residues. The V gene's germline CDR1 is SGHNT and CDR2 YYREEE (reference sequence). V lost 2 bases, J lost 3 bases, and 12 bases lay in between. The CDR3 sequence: CASSFPSGPNQPQHS. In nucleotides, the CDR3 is TGTGCCAGCAGCTTTCCGTCGGGGCCCAATCAGCCCCAGCATTCT.

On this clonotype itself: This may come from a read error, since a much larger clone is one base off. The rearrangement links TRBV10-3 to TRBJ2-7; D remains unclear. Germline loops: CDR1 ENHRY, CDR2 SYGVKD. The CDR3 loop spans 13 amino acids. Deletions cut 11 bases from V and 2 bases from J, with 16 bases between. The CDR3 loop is CAVGESIAYEQYF. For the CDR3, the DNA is TGTGCCGTCGGCGAATCTATAGCCTACGAGCAGTACTTC.